A selection of T cell receptor beta chains follows, all from one sample in a study of blood T cells in healthy people across ages. A single record per CDR3 protein comes from TCRdb applying MiXCR to the 5' RACE reads. The sample has some 940,000 distinct CDR3 sequences, about 29% seen once. These same data were also listed under a study on T cells of mothers and their children.

The sample comprised blood. These receptors were taken from a woman in her thirties or forties in good health. Both conserved end residues are part of each CDR3.

j_call v_call cdr3_aa
TRBJ1-2 TRBV10-3 CAISETGLGYGYTF
TRBJ1-4 TRBV28 CASSPYRGVSEKLFF
TRBJ1-3 TRBV2 CASAQGVSFAGNTVYF
TRBJ1-5 TRBV5-1 CASSLYPGNQPQHF
TRBJ2-3 TRBV6-6 CASSHIASTDTQYF
TRBJ2-5 TRBV10-3 CAISDLDITETQYF
TRBJ2-5 TRBV7-9 CAGHVATGGSGETQYF
TRBJ2-4 TRBV9 CASSMGGESNIQYF
TRBJ2-5 TRBV29-1 CSVDRSSGEETQYF
TRBJ2-5 TRBV12-3/TRBV12-4 CATGRTLEPGAQYF
TRBJ2-7 TRBV28 CASSPSLAGARYEQYF
TRBJ2-1 TRBV29-1 CSVEGQADSYNEQFF
TRBJ2-1 TRBV12-3/TRBV12-4 CASGPGTSGGASSYAFF
TRBJ2-3 TRBV30 CAWNRLSTDTQYF
TRBJ1-2 TRBV4-3 CASSQEVAAGSNYDYTF
TRBJ2-7 TRBV27 CASSLSTGGLGYEQYF
TRBJ2-3 TRBV19 CASSIGLLTDTQYF
TRBJ2-3 TRBV7-2 CASSFGRTDTRYF
TRBJ2-7 TRBV4-2 CASSFRAMGSYEQYF
TRBJ1-4 TRBV10-3 CAIGGGGATNEKLFF
TRBJ2-5 TRBV20-1 CRTGEGEETQYF
TRBJ2-5 TRBV12-3/TRBV12-4 CASSWAVETQYF
TRBJ1-1 TRBV29-1 CSVQTGATEAFF
TRBJ2-1 TRBV20-1 CSARGIMPRGGAGYEQFF
TRBJ2-2 TRBV28 CASTRTSWTGELFF
TRBJ2-5 TRBV11-1 CASSSRGQGQETQYF
TRBJ2-1 TRBV7-9 CASRDYQGRLVNEQFF
TRBJ2-1 TRBV6-2/TRBV6-3 CASSSFVRGTYNEQFF
TRBJ2-7 TRBV4-1 CAGSQGIYGQGYEQYF
TRBJ2-3 TRBV5-1 CASRSPMSDTQYF
TRBJ1-2 TRBV10-3 CATRQGENYGYTF
TRBJ1-2 TRBV7-8 CASSNQGVPSYGYTF
TRBJ1-1 TRBV7-3 CASSTQDSLNTEAFF
TRBJ2-1 TRBV5-1 CASSFVTTGGNEQFF
TRBJ2-7 TRBV18 CASSPPGTGGFSEQYF
TRBJ2-3 TRBV27 CASSFGLAGVSGDTQYF
TRBJ2-1 TRBV5-1 CASSLGGGGSYNEQFF
TRBJ2-6 TRBV5-1 CASSLRQSNSGANVLPF
TRBJ2-1 TRBV9 CASSVFDEQFF
TRBJ1-1 TRBV12-3/TRBV12-4 CASSSGQGLGAFF
TRBJ2-3 TRBV5-4 CASSSRGERLSTDTQYF
TRBJ2-5 TRBV27 CASSLGSGGGTQYF
TRBJ2-7 TRBV5-5 CASSLDGRVDEQYF
TRBJ2-2 TRBV20-1 CSAYLVDRQSGELFF